A selection of T cell receptor beta chains follows, all from one sample in a study of blood T cell repertoires in COVID-19. The repertoire was sequenced with immunoSEQ multiplex PCR; TCRdb's copy has only in-frame clones and lacks some. Among around 470,000 clones, less than 95% were seen once, and the ten largest hold 0.55% to 0.75%. The sample consisted of PBMCs or T cells enriched from blood (not recorded which). The source is a man aged 18-30 years who had recovered from COVID-19. The CDR3 runs from the conserved cysteine through the conserved F or W. Fields, in order: V gene, D gene, J gene, clone size, CDR3 DNA, CDR3 protein. The D gene is left open where the match is weak. Clone size is shown for a subset of rows, as once, few, many or a class of expanded clone.

TRBV3-1/TRBV3-2	NA	TRBJ1-1	NA	TGTGCCAGCAGCCAAGAAATTACGTGGCCCGAAGCTTTCTTT	CASSQEITWPEAFF
TRBV14	NA	TRBJ2-1	NA	TGTGCCAGCAGCCAAGACTATAATGAGCAGTTCTTC	CASSQDYNEQFF
TRBV9	NA	TRBJ2-2	NA	TGTGCCAGCAGCCCAAATAGGGGATACACCGGGGAGCTGTTTTTT	CASSPNRGYTGELFF
TRBV5-1	NA	TRBJ2-1	NA	TGCGCCAGCAGCTTGAAACAGTCCTCCTACAATGAGCAGTTCTTC	CASSLKQSSYNEQFF
TRBV5-4	NA	TRBJ1-6	NA	TGTGCCAGCGGATGGGAGAGCTCCTATAATTCACCCCTCCACTTT	CASGWESSYNSPLHF
TRBV9	NA	TRBJ2-1	NA	TGTGCCAGCAGCGAGGAGGACCACGACAATGAGCAGTTCTTC	CASSEEDHDNEQFF
TRBV3-1/TRBV3-2	NA	TRBJ1-5	NA	TGTGCCAGCAGCCCCTCAACTGGGGGGAATCAGCCCCAGCATTTT	CASSPSTGGNQPQHF
TRBV13	NA	TRBJ1-1	NA	TGTGCCAGCAGCTTAGGCCGGTGGACAGCGAACACTGAAGCTTTCTTT	CASSLGRWTANTEAFF
TRBV9	NA	TRBJ1-6	NA	TGTGCCAGCAGCCCCGGACACAGAAGCTCCTATAATTCACCCCTCCACTTT	CASSPGHRSSYNSPLHF
TRBV5-4	NA	TRBJ1-6	NA	TGTGCCAGCAGCTCGGCAGGGTCTTCTACTAATTCACCCCTCCACTTT	CASSSAGSSTNSPLHF
TRBV6-5	NA	TRBJ1-1	NA	TGTGCCAGCAGTTACACAGGCATCACTGAAGCTTTCTTT	CASSYTGITEAFF
TRBV2	TRBD1	TRBJ1-2	NA	TGTGCCAGCAGGGAACAACAGGGGGTACTCTATGGCTACACCTTC	CASREQQGVLYGYTF
TRBV29-1	NA	TRBJ1-2	NA	TGCAGCGCTCCGACTCGGGGGGACTATGGCTACACCTTC	CSAPTRGDYGYTF
TRBV12-3/TRBV12-4	NA	TRBJ1-3	NA	TGTGCCAGCACCGGAGGCACCATATATTTT	CASTGGTIYF
TRBV6-5	NA	TRBJ2-2	NA	TGTGCCAGCAGCCTAACACAACACTATGCAGGGGAGCTGTTTTTT	CASSLTQHYAGELFF
TRBV12-3/TRBV12-4	NA	TRBJ2-7	NA	TGTGCCAGCGCCTTGGCTCCCCTCTACGAGCAGTACTTC	CASALAPLYEQYF
TRBV5-1	TRBD1	TRBJ1-4	NA	TGCGCCAGCAGCTTCGGGACAGGGGGGACAACTAATGAAAAACTGTTTTTT	CASSFGTGGTTNEKLFF
TRBV7-9	NA	TRBJ1-1	NA	TGTGCCAGCAGCTCGGAGGCCAGAGCCAACACTGAAGCTTTCTTT	CASSSEARANTEAFF
TRBV28	NA	TRBJ1-2	once	TGTGCCAGCAGTTCCGCGGGGAAGGACTATGGCTACACCTTC	CASSSAGKDYGYTF
TRBV19	TRBD1	TRBJ1-5	NA	TGTGCCAGTAGGGACAGGGGGTATATCAATCAGCCCCAGCATTTT	CASRDRGYINQPQHF
TRBV6-5	TRBD2	TRBJ2-1	NA	TGTGCCAGCAGTTATGTAGCGGGATCCTACAATGAGCAGTTCTTC	CASSYVAGSYNEQFF
TRBV29-1	NA	TRBJ1-4	NA	TGCAGCGGACCCCGGGGGGAGGGTTCGGGTGAAAAACTGTTTTTT	CSGPRGEGSGEKLFF
TRBV18	TRBD2	TRBJ2-3	NA	TGTGCCAGCTCACCCTTACGGACTAGCGGAACAGATACGCAGTATTTT	CASSPLRTSGTDTQYF